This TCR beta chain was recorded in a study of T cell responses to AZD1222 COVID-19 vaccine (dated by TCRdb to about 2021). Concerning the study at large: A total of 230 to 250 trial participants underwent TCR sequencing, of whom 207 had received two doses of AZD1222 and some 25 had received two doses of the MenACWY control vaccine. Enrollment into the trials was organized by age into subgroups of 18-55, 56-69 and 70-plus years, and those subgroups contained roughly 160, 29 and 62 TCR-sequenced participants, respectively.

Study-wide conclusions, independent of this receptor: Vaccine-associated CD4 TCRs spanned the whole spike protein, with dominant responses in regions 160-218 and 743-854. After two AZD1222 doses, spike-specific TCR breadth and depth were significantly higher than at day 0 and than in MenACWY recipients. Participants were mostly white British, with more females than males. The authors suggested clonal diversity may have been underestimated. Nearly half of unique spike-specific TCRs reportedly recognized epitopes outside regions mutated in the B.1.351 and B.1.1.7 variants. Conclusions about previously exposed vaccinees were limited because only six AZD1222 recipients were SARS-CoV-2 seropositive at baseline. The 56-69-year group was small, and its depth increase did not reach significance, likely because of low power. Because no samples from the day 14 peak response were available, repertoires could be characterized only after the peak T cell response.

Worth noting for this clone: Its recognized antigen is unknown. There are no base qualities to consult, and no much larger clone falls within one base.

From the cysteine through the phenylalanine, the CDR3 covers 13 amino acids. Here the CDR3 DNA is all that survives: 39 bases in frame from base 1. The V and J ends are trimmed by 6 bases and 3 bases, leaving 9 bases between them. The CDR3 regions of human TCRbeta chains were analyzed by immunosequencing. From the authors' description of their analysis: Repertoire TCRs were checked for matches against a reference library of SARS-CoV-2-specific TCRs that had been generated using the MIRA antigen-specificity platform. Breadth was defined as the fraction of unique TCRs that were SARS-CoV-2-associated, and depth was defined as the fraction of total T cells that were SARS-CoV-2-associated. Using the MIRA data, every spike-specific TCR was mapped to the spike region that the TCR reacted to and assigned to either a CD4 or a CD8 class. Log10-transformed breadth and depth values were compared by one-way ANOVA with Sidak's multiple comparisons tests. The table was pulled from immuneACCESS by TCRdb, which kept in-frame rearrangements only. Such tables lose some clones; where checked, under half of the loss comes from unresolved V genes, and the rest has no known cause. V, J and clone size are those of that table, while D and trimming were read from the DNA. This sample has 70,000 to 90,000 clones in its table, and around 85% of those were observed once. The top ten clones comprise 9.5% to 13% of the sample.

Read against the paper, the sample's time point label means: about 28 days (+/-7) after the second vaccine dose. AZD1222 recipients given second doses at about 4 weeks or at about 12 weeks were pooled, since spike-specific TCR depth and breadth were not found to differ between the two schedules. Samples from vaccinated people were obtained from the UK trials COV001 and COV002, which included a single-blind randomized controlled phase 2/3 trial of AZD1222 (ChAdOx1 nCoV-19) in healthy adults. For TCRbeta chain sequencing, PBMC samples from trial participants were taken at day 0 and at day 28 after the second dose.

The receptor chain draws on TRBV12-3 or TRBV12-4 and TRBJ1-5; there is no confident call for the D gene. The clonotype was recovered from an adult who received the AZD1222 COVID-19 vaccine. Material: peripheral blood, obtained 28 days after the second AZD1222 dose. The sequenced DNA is TGTGCCAGCAGCCCATCAGACAATCAGCCCCAGCATTTT. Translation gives CASSPSDNQPQHF.